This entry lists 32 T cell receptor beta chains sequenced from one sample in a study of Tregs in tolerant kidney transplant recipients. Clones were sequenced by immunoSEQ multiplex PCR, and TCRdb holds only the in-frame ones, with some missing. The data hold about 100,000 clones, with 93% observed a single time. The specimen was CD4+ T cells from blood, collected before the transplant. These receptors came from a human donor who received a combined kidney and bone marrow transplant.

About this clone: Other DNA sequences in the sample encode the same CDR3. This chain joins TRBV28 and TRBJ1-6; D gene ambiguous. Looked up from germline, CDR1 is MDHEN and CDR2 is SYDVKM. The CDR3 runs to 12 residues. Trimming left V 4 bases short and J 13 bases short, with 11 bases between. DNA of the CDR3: TGTGCCAGCAGTTACGAGAAATCCCCCCTCCACTTT. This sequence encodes CASSYEKSPLHF. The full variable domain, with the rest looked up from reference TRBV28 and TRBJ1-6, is DVKVTQSSRYLVKRTGEKVFLECVQDMDHENMFWYRQDPGLGLRLIYFSYDVKMKEKGDIPEGYSVSREKKERFSLILESASTNQTSMYLCASSYEKSPLHFGNGTRLTVT.

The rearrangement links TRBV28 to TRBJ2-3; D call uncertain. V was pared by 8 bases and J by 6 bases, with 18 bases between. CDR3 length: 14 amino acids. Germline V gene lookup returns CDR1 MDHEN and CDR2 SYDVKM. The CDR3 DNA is TGTGCCAGCCTCACCAACTTGGGCTCCGATACGCAGTATTTT. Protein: CASLTNLGSDTQYF.

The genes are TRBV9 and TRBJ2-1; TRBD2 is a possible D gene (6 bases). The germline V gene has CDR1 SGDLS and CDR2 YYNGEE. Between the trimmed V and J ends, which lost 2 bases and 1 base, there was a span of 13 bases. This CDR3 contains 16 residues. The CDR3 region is CASSVGTASSYNEQFF. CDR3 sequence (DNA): TGTGCCAGCAGCGTTGGGACTGCCTCGTCCTACAATGAGCAGTTCTTC. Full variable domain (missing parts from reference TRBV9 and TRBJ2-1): DSGVTQTPKHLITATGQRVTLRCSPRSGDLSVYWYQQSLDQGLQFLIQYYNGEERAKGNILERFSAQQFPDLHSELNLSSLELGDSALYFCASSVGTASSYNEQFFGPGTRLTVL.

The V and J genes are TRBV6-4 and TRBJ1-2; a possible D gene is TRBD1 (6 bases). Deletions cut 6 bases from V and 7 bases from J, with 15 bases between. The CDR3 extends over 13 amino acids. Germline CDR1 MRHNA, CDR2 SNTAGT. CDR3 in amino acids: CASRGYPRGGYTF. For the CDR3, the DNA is TGTGCCAGCAGAGGGTACCCCAGGGGTGGCTACACCTTC.

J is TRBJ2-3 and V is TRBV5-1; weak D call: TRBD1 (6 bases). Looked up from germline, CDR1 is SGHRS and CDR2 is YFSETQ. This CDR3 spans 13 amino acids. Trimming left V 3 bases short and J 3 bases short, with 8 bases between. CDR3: CASSSDRTDTQYF. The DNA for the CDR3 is TGCGCCAGCAGCTCGGACAGAACAGATACGCAGTATTTT.

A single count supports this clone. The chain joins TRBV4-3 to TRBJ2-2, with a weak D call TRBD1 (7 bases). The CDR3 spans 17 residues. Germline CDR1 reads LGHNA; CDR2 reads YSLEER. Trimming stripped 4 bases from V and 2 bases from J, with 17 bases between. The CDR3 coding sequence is TGCGCCAGCAGCCGAGAACGGGGGACAGCTAACACCGGGGAGCTGTTTTTT. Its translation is CASSRERGTANTGELFF.

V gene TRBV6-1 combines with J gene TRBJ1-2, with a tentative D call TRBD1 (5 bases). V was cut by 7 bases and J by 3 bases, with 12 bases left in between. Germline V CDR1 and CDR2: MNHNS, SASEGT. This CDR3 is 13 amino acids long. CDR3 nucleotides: TGTGCCAGCACCGGGACTGACTACTATGGCTACACCTTC. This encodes CASTGTDYYGYTF.

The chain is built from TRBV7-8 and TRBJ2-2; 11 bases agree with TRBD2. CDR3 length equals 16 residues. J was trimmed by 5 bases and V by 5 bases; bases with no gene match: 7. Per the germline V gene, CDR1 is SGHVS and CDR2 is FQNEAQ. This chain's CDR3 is CASSPRLAGRTGELFF. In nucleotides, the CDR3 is TGTGCCAGCAGCCCACGACTAGCGGGACGGACCGGGGAGCTGTTTTTT.

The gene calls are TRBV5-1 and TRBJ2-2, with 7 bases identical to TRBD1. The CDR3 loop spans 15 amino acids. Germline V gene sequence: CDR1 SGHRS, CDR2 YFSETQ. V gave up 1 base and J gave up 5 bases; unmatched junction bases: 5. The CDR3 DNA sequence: TGCGCCAGCAGCTTGACAGGGGTGGGGACCGGGGAGCTGTTTTTT. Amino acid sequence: CASSLTGVGTGELFF. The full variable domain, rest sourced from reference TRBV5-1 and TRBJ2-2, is KAGVTQTPRYLIKTRGQQVTLSCSPISGHRSVSWYQQTPGQGLQFLFEYFSETQRNKGNFPGRFSGRQFSNSRSEMNVSTLELGDSALYLCASSLTGVGTGELFFGEGSRLTVL.

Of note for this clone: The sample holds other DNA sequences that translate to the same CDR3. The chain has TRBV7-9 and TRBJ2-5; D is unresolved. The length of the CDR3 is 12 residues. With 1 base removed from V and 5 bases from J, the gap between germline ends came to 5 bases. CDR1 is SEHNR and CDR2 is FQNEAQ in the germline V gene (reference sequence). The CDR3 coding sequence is TGTGCCAGCAGCTTAGTGGGCGAGACCCAGTACTTC. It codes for CASSLVGETQYF.

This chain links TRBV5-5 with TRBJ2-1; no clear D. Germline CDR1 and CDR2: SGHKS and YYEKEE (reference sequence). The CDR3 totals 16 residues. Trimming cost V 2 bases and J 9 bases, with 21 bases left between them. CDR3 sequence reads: CASSFATPLGILEQFF. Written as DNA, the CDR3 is TGTGCCAGCAGCTTTGCGACTCCCCTGGGTATTCTTGAGCAGTTCTTC.

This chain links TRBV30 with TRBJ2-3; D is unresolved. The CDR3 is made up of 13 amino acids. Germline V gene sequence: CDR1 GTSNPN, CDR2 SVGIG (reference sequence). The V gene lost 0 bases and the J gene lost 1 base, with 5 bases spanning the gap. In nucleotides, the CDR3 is TGTGCCTGGAGTGTACACCGCACAGATACGCAGTATTTT. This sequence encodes CAWSVHRTDTQYF. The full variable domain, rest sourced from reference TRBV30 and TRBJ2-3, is SQTIHQWPATLVQPVGSPLSLECTVEGTSNPNLYWYRQAAGRGLQLLFYSVGIGQISSEVPQNLSASRPQDRQFILSSKKLLLSDSGFYLCAWSVHRTDTQYFGPGTRLTVL.

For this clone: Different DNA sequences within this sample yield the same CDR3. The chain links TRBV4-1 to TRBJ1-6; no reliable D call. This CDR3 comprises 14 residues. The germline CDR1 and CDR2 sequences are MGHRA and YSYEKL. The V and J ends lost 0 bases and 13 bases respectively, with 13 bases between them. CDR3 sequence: CASSQEREVSPLHF. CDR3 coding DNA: TGCGCCAGCAGCCAAGAACGGGAGGTATCCCCCCTCCACTTT.

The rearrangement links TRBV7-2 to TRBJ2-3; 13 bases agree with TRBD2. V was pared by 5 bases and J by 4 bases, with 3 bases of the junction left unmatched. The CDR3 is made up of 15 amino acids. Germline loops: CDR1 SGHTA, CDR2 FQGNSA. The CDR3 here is CASSPLAGGSDTQYF. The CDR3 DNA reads TGTGCCAGCAGCCCACTAGCGGGAGGGTCAGATACGCAGTATTTT.

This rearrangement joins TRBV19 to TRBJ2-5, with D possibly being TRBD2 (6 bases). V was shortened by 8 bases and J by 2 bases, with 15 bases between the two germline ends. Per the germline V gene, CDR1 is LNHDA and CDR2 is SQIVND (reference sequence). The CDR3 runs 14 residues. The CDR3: CASRPGGSQETQYF. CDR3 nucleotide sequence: TGTGCCAGTCGCCCTGGAGGGTCGCAAGAGACCCAGTACTTC. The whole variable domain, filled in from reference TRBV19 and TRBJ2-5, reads DGGITQSPKYLFRKEGQNVTLSCEQNLNHDAMYWYRQDPGQGLRLIYYSQIVNDFQKGDIAEGYSVSREKKESFPLTVTSAQKNPTAFYLCASRPGGSQETQYFGPGTRLLVL.

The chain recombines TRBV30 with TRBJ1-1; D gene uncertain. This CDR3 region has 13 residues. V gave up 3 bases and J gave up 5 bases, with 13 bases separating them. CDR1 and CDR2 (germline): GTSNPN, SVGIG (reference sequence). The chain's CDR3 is CAWSQIPWTEAFF. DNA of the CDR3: TGTGCCTGGAGCCAGATCCCTTGGACTGAAGCTTTCTTT.

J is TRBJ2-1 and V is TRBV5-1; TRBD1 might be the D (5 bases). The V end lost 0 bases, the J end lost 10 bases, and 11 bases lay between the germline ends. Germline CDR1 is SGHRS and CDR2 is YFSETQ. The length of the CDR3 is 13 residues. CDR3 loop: CASSLGDQGEQFF. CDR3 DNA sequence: TGCGCCAGCAGCTTGGGCGATCAGGGAGAGCAGTTCTTC.

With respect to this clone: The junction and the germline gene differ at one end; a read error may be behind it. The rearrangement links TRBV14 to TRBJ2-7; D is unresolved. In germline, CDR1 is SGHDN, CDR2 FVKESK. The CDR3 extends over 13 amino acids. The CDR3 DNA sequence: TGTGCCAGCAGCCAAGTGAGAGATCAGGCAGTGGACTTC. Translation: CASSQVRDQAVDF.

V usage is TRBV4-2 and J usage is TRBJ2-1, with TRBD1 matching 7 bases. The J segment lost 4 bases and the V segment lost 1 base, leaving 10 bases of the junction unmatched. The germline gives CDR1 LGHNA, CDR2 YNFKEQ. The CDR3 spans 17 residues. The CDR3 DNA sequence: TGTGCCAGCAGCCAAGGCCCAGTCGGGACAGCGTACAATGAGCAGTTCTTC. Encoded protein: CASSQGPVGTAYNEQFF.

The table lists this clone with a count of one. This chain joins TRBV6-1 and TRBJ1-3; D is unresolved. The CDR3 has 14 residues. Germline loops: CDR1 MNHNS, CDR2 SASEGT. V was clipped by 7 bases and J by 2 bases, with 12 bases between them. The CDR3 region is CASIVTDPGNTIYF. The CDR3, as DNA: TGTGCCAGCATTGTTACAGATCCTGGAAACACCATATATTTT.

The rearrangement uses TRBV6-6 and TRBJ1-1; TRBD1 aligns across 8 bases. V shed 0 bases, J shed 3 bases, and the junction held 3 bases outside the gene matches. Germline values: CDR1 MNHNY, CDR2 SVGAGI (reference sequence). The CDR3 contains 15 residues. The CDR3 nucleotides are TGTGCCAGCAGTTACTCGGGGGACAGGTACACTGAAGCTTTCTTT. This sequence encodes CASSYSGDRYTEAFF.

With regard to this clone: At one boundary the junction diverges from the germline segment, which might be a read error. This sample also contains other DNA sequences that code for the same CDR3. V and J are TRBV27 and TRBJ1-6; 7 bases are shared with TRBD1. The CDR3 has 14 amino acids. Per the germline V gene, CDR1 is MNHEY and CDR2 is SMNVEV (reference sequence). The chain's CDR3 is CASSRQGMDSPLHF. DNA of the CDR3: TGTGCCAGCAGTCGACAGGGAATGGATTCCCCCCTCCACTTT.

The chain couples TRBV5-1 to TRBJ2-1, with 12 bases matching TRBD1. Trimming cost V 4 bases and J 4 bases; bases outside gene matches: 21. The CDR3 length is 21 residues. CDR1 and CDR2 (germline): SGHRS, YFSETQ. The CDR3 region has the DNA TGCGCCAGCAGCAACGGGACAGGGGGCGCTTGGCTTTCGCGGGAGTACAATGAGCAGTTCTTC. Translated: CASSNGTGGAWLSREYNEQFF.

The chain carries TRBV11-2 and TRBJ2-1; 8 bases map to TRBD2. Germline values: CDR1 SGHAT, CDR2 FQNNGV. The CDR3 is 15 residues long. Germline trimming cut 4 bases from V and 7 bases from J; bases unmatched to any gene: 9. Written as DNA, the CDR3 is TGTGCCAGCAGCTCTTCAGGGACTAGAAGGAATGAGCAGTTCTTC. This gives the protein CASSSSGTRRNEQFF.

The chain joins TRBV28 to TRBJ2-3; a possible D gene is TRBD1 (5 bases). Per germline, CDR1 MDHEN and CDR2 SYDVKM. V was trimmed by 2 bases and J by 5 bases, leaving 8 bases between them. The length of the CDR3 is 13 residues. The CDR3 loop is CASSLQGGDTQYF. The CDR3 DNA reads TGTGCCAGCAGTTTACAGGGCGGAGATACGCAGTATTTT.

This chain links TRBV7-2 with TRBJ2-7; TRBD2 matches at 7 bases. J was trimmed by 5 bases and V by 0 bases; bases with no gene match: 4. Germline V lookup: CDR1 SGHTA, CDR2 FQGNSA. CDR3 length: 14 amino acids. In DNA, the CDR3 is TGTGCCAGCAGCTTAGCGGGAGGGACCAACGAGCAGTACTTC. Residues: CASSLAGGTNEQYF.

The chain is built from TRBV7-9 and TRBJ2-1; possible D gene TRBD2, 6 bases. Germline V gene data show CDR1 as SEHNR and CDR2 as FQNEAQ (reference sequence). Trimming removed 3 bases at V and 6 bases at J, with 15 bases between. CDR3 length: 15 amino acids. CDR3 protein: CASSFYGGLGNEQFF. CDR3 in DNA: TGTGCCAGCAGCTTCTACGGGGGATTAGGCAATGAGCAGTTCTTC.

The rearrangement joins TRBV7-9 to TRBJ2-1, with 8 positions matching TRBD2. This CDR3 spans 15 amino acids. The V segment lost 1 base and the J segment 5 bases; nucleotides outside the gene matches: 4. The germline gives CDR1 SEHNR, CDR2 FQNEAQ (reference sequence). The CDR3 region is CASSLVGSGNNEQFF. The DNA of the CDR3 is TGTGCCAGCAGCTTAGTTGGTAGCGGGAACAATGAGCAGTTCTTC.

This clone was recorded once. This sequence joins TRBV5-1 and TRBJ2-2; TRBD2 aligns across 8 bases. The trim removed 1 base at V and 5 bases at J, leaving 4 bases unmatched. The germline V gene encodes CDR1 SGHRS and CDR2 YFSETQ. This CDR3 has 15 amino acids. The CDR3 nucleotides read TGCGCCAGCAGCTTGAACGGGAGGGCAACCGGGGAGCTGTTTTTT. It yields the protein CASSLNGRATGELFF. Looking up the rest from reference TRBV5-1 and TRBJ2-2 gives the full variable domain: KAGVTQTPRYLIKTRGQQVTLSCSPISGHRSVSWYQQTPGQGLQFLFEYFSETQRNKGNFPGRFSGRQFSNSRSEMNVSTLELGDSALYLCASSLNGRATGELFFGEGSRLTVL.

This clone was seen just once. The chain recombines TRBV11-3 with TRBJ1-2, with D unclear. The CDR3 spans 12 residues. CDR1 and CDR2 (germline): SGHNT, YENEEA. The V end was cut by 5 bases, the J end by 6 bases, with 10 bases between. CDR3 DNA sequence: TGTGCCAGCAGCCAGGCGGGGAATGGCTACACCTTC. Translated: CASSQAGNGYTF.

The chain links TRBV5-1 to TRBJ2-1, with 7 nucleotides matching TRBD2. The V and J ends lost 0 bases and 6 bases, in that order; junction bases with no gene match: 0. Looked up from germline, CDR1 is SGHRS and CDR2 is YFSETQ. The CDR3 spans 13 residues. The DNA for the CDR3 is TGCGCCAGCAGCTTGGGACTAGCCAATGAGCAGTTCTTC. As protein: CASSLGLANEQFF.

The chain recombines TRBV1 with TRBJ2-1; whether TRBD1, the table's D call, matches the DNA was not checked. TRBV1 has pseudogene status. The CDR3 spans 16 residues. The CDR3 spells CTSSQATGTGLGEQFF. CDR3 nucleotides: TGCACCAGCAGCCAAGCTACCGGGACAGGGCTTGGTGAGCAGTTCTTC.